The source of this TCR beta chain is a study of early T cells in non-severe SARS-CoV-2 infection. Across the whole study: Sequencing targeted bulk RNA from unsorted whole blood, leaving chains unpaired.

Individually, cDNA molecules had unique molecular identifiers attached to them. TCRdb independently ran MiXCR on the 5' RACE reads; one entry per CDR3 protein. The sample lists more than 95,000 distinct CDR3 sequences; more than 12% were seen once. The germline gives CDR1 ENHRY, CDR2 SYGVKD. V shed 4 bases and J shed 4 bases, with 7 bases lying between them. The CDR3 covers 13 residues. This clonotype appeared many times. Its antigen remains unknown. Study-level results: The study's VDJdb matching favored anti-spike CD8 responses and missed private and CD4 specificities.

The TCR was taken from an adult who was a healthcare worker with PCR-confirmed SARS-CoV-2 infection or an uninfected control (not recorded which). V gene TRBV10-3 combines with J gene TRBJ2-2; D may be TRBD1 (6 bases). The source material was whole blood. The DNA of the CDR3 is TGTGCCATCAGTGTCAGGGGCACCGGGGAGCTGTTTTTT. Translating gives CAISVRGTGELFF.